This T cell receptor (beta chain) is from a study of T cells after posttransplantation cyclophosphamide. The related graft donor's blood sample was taken on the day of bone marrow donation. Sequencing used immunoSEQ multiplex PCR; TCRdb keeps in-frame clones, though not all of them. Altogether 24,000 or so clones were found in the sample, and no singletons occur. This clone has ten or more counts. The sequence was obtained from a woman aged 45-65 years in good health, CMV-negative, and a related stem cell transplant donor. What was sequenced was PBMCs.

CDR3 sequence reads: CASSRDPGGNQPQHF. The CDR3, as DNA: TGTGCCAGTAGTAGGGACCCGGGGGGCAATCAGCCCCAGCATTTT. The rearrangement links TRBV19 to TRBJ1-5; D is perhaps TRBD1 (5 bases). Trimming pared 4 bases from V and 2 bases from J, leaving 12 bases between. There are 15 residues in the CDR3. In germline, CDR1 is LNHDA, CDR2 SQIVND (reference sequence).